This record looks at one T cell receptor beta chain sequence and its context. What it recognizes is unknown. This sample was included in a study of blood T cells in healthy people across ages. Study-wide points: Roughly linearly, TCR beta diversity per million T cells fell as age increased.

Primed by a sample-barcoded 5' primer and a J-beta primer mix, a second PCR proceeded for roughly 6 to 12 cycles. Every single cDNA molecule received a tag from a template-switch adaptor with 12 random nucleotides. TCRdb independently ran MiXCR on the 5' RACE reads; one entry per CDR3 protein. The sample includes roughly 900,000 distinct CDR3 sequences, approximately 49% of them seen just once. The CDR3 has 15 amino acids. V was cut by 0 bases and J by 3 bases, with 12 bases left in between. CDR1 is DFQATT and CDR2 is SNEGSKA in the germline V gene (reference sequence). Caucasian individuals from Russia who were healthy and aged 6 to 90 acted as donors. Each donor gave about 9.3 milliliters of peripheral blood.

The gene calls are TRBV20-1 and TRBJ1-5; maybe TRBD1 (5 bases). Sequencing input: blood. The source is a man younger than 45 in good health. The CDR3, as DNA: TGCAGTGCTAGAGATGGGGGAGGGTTCAATCAGCCCCAGCATTTT. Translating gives CSARDGGGFNQPQHF.